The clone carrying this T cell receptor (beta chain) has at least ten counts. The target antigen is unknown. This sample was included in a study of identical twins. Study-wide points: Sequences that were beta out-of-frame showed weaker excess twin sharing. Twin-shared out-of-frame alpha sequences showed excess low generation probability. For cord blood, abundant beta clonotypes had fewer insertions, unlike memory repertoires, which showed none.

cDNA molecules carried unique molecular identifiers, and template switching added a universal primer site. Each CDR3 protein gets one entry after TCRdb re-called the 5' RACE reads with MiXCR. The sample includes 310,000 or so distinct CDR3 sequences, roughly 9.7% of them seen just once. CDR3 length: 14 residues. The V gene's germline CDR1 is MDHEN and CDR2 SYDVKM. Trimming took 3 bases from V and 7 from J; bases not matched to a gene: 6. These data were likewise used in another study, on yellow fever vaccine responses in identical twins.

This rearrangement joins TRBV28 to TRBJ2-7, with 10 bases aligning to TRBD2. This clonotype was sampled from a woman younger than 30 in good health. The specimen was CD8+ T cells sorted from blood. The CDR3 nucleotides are TGTGCCAGCAGTTTGACTCTAGCGGGAGTTGAGCAGTACTTC. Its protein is CASSLTLAGVEQYF.